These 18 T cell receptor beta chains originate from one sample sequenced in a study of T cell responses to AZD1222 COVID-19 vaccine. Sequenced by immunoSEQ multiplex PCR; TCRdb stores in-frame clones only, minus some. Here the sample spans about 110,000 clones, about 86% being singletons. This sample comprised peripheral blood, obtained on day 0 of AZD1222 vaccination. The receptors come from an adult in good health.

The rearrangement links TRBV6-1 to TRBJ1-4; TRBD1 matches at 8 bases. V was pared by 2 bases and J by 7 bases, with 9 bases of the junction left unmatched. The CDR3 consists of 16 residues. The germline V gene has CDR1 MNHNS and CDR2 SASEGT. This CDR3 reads CASSEFSDRGSEKLFF. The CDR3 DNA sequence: TGTGCCAGCAGTGAATTTAGTGACAGGGGAAGTGAAAAACTGTTTTTT.

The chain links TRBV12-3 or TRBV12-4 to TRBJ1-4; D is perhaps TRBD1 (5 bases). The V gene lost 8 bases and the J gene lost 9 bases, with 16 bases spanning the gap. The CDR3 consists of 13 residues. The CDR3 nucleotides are TGTGCCAGCTGCGCCCCGGGACTCCAAAAACTGTTTTTT. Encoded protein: CASCAPGLQKLFF.

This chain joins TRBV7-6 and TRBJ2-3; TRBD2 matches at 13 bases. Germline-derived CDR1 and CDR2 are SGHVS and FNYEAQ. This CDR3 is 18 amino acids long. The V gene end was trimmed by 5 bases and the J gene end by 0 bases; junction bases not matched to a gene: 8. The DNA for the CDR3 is TGTGCCAGCAGCCGCCGGACTAGCGGGGGAACTAGCACAGATACGCAGTATTTT. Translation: CASSRRTSGGTSTDTQYF.

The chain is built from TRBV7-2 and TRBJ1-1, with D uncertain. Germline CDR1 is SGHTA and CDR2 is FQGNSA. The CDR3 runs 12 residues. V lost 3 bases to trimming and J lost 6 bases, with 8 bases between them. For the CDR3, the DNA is TGTGCCAGCAGCTTTGCTCAGGCTGAAGCTTTCTTT. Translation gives CASSFAQAEAFF.

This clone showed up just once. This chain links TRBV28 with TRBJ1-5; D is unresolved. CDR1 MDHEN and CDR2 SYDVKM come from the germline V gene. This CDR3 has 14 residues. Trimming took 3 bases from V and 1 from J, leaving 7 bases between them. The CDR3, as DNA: TGTGCCAGCAGTTTGACGCTAAGCAATCAGCCCCAGCATTTT. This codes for CASSLTLSNQPQHF.

The CDR3 loop is CATSREIASNYGYTF. DNA for the CDR3: TGTGCCACCAGCAGAGAAATAGCTTCTAACTATGGCTACACCTTC. V usage is TRBV15 and J usage is TRBJ1-2, with D unclear. This CDR3 is built from 15 residues. The V end lost 0 bases, the J end lost 0 bases, and 8 bases lay between the germline ends. Germline CDR1 is LNHNV and CDR2 is YYDKDF (reference sequence).

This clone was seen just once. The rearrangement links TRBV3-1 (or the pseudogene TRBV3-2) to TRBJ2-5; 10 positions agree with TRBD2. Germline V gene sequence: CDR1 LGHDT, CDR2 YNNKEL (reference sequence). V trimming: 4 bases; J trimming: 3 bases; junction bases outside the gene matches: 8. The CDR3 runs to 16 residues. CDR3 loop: CASSPSLAGTEETQYF. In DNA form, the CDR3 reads TGTGCCAGCAGCCCCTCACTAGCGGGGACCGAAGAGACCCAGTACTTC.

In DNA form, the CDR3 reads TGCGCCAGCAGCTTGGGCTTCCGGGAGCAGTACTTC. The encoded protein is CASSLGFREQYF. The chain recombines TRBV5-1 with TRBJ2-7; D unclear. Per the germline V gene, CDR1 is SGHRS and CDR2 is YFSETQ. The CDR3 runs to 12 residues. Trimming shortened V by 0 bases and J by 7 bases, and 8 bases separated the two germline ends. Full variable domain (missing parts from reference TRBV5-1 and TRBJ2-7): KAGVTQTPRYLIKTRGQQVTLSCSPISGHRSVSWYQQTPGQGLQFLFEYFSETQRNKGNFPGRFSGRQFSNSRSEMNVSTLELGDSALYLCASSLGFREQYFGPGTRLTVT.

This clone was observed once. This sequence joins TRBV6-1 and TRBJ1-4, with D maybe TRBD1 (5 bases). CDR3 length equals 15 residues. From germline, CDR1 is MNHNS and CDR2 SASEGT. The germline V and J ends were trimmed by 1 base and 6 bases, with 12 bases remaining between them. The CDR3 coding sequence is TGTGCCAGCAGTGAAGTCGGACCGGGGGATGAAAAACTGTTTTTT. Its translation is CASSEVGPGDEKLFF.

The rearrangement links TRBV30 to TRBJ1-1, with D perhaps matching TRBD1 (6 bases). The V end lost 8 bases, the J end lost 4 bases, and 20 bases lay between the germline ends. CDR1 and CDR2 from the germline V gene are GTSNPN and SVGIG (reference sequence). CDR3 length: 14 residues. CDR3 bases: TGTGCCCAAAAAACTGAAAGAGGGGGCACTGAAGCTTTCTTT. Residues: CAQKTERGGTEAFF.

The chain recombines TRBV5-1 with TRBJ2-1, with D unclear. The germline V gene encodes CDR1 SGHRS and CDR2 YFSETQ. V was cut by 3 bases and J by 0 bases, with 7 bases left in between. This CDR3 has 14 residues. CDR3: CASSSGTSYNEQFF. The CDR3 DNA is TGCGCCAGCAGCTCGGGTACCTCCTACAATGAGCAGTTCTTC.

CDR3 residues: CASSQLNSSPQHF. For the CDR3, the DNA is TGCGCCAGCAGCCAACTGAACAGTTCGCCCCAGCATTTT. The V call is TRBV4-1, the J call TRBJ1-5; D not certain. With 2 bases removed from V and 9 bases from J, the gap between germline ends came to 11 bases. This CDR3 comprises 13 residues. Per the germline V gene, CDR1 is MGHRA and CDR2 is YSYEKL.

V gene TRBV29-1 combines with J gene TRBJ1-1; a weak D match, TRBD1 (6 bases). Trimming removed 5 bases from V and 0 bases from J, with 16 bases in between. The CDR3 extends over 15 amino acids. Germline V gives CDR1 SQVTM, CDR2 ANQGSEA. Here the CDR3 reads CSVPRRTDLNTEAFF. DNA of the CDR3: TGCAGCGTTCCCCGCCGGACAGATTTGAACACTGAAGCTTTCTTT.

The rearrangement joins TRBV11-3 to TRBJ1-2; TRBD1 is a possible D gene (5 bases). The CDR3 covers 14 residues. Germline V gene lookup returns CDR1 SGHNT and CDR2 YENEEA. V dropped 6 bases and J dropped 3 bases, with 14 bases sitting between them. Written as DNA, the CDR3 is TGTGCCAGCAGTCCGTGGTGGGGGGACTATGGCTACACCTTC. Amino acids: CASSPWWGDYGYTF.

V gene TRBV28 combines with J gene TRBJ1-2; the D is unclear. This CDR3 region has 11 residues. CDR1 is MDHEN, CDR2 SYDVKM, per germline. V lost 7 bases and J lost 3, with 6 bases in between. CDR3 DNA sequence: TGTGCCAGCAAGGGATACTATGGCTACACCTTC. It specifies CASKGYYGYTF.

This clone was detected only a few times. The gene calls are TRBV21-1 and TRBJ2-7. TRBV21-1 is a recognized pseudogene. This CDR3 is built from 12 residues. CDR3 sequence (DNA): TGTGCCAGCAGGCAAAGGGTTTCCGAGCAGTACTTC. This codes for CASRQRVSEQYF.

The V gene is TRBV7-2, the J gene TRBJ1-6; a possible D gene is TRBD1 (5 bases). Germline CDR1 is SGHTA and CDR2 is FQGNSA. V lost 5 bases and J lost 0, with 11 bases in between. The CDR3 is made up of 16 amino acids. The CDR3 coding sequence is TGTGCCAGCAGCAAACGACAGAGCTCCTATAATTCACCCCTCCACTTT. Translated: CASSKRQSSYNSPLHF. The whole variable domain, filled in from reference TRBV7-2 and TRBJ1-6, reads GAGVSQSPSNKVTEKGKDVELRCDPISGHTALYWYRQSLGQGLEFLIYFQGNSAPDKSGLPSDRFSAERTGGSVSTLTIQRTQQEDSAVYLCASSKRQSSYNSPLHFGNGTRLTVT.

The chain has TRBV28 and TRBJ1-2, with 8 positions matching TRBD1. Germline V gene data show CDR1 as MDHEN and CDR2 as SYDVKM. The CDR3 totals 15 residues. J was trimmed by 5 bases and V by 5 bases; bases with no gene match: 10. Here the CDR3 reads CASSKPGQGGYGYTF. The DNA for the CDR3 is TGTGCCAGCAGTAAACCCGGACAGGGTGGATATGGCTACACCTTC.